These 23 T cell receptor beta chains were sequenced from one sample in a study of T cells in Graves' hyperthyroidism and ophthalmopathy. RNA transcripts were the template for amplifying TCR beta CDR3 regions. The TCR CDR3 was amplified in a first-round RT-PCR using the HTBI primer set. TCRdb analysed the multiplex PCR reads with MiXCR anew, one entry per CDR3 protein. The sample records around 620,000 distinct CDR3 sequences, roughly 15% being singletons. Sequencing was done on a sample of blood. These receptor sequences come from a woman in her twenties or thirties with Graves' hyperthyroidism.

This clonotype was counted at least ten times. This rearrangement joins TRBV28 to TRBJ1-2; D not certain. Germline CDR1 is MDHEN and CDR2 is SYDVKM. There are 13 residues in the CDR3. Trimming shortened V by 2 bases and J by 0 bases, and 4 bases separated the two germline ends. CDR3: CASSLNANYGYTF. The CDR3 DNA reads TGTGCCAGCAGTTTAAATGCTAACTATGGCTACACCTTC.

The CDR3 sequence: CASSLTGRGTDTQYF. In DNA, the CDR3 is TGCGCCAGCAGCCTCACAGGTCGGGGCACAGATACGCAGTATTTT. The chain carries TRBV4-1 and TRBJ2-3; perhaps TRBD1 as D (5 bases). V lost 4 bases and J 1 base, leaving 12 bases between the germline ends. Looked up from germline, CDR1 is MGHRA and CDR2 is YSYEKL. The CDR3 length is 15 residues.

There are many counts of this clonotype. The chain is built from TRBV2 and TRBJ2-1, with TRBD2 identical over 7 bases. The CDR3 runs 14 residues. Germline-derived CDR1 and CDR2 are SNHLY and FYNNEI. Trimming cost V 5 bases and J 3 bases; bases outside gene matches: 4. DNA of the CDR3: TGTGCCAGCAGTCCTCGGACTAGCTACAATGAGCAGTTCTTC. This encodes CASSPRTSYNEQFF.

This clonotype was detected ten times or more. The rearrangement joins TRBV5-8 to TRBJ2-2; 8 bases are shared with TRBD1. CDR1 is SGHTS and CDR2 is YDEGEE in the germline V gene. The CDR3 is made up of 16 amino acids. With 2 bases clipped from V and 3 bases from J, the junction kept 6 bases outside the gene matches. The DNA for the CDR3 is TGTGCCAGCAGCTTTGACCGGACAGGGTACACCGGGGAGCTGTTTTTT. This codes for CASSFDRTGYTGELFF.

This clonotype was counted only a few times. The chain has TRBV28 and TRBJ1-5, with D possibly being TRBD1 (6 bases). Trimming removed 3 bases from V and 3 bases from J, with 12 bases in between. The CDR3 contains 15 residues. The V gene's germline CDR1 is MDHEN and CDR2 SYDVKM. In DNA form, the CDR3 reads TGTGCCAGCAGTTTTAGGGGGGCCCACAATCAGCCCCAGCATTTT. It codes for CASSFRGAHNQPQHF.

This clonotype was seen ten or more times. This sequence joins TRBV2 and TRBJ1-4; weak D call: TRBD1 (6 bases). The CDR3 covers 16 residues. Trimming cost V 7 bases and J 8 bases, with 23 bases left between them. Per the germline V gene, CDR1 is SNHLY and CDR2 is FYNNEI. The chain's CDR3 is CASMGTPIRGEEKLFF. Here the CDR3 DNA reads TGTGCCAGCATGGGAACTCCTATCAGGGGAGAAGAAAAACTGTTTTTT.

This clonotype appeared many times. The rearrangement links TRBV30 to TRBJ2-7, with no clear D. V lost 2 bases and J 3 bases, leaving 11 bases between the germline ends. CDR3 length equals 13 residues. Germline CDR1 reads GTSNPN; CDR2 reads SVGIG (reference sequence). CDR3 region: CAWSWHVNYEQYF. In DNA, the CDR3 is TGTGCCTGGAGTTGGCATGTCAACTACGAGCAGTACTTC.

The sample holds many counts of this clonotype. The chain combines TRBV11-2 with TRBJ1-1; D not certain. CDR3 length: 14 residues. Trimming took off 1 base at V and 3 bases at J, with 9 bases between the two ends. Germline CDR1 is SGHAT and CDR2 is FQNNGV. The CDR3 loop reads CASSLGVGDTEAFF. The DNA for the CDR3 is TGTGCCAGCAGCTTAGGTGTAGGAGACACTGAAGCTTTCTTT.

Comments on this clonotype: This may arise from a read error, as a much more abundant clone is one base away. The rearrangement joins TRBV12-3 or TRBV12-4 to TRBJ1-1; 9 nucleotides align to TRBD1. The CDR3 covers 15 residues. The V and J ends lost 3 bases and 6 bases, in that order; junction bases with no gene match: 8. CDR3 sequence: CASSLATRTGAEAFF. DNA of the CDR3: TGTGCCAGCAGTTTGGCAACCCGGACAGGGGCTGAAGCTTTCTTT.

This clonotype was detected a few times. The V call is TRBV24-1, the J call TRBJ2-7, with TRBD1 matching 7 bases. Germline CDR1 and CDR2: KGHDR and SFDVKD. CDR3 length: 14 residues. Unmatched junction bases numbered 7, after V lost 6 bases and J lost 3 bases. CDR3 bases: TGTGCCACCAGTTCGGGACAGCAAAACTACGAGCAGTACTTC. Protein: CATSSGQQNYEQYF.

The gene calls are TRBV3-1 and TRBJ1-2, with 10 positions matching TRBD1. CDR1 and CDR2 from the germline V gene are LGHDT and YNNKEL (reference sequence). V lost 4 bases, J lost 5 bases, and 4 bases stayed unmatched. CDR3 length equals 14 residues. The CDR3 loop reads CASSRDRGWYGYTF. The CDR3 DNA is TGTGCCAGCAGCCGGGACAGGGGCTGGTATGGCTACACCTTC.

The chain uses TRBV9 and TRBJ2-2; 10 bases fit TRBD2. J gave up 9 bases and V 4 bases, and 6 bases lay outside the gene matches. The CDR3 covers 14 residues. Per the germline V gene, CDR1 is SGDLS and CDR2 is YYNGEE. CDR3 nucleotides: TGTGCCAGCAGCTCCAAGGGACTAGCGCGGGAGCTGTTTTTT. As protein: CASSSKGLARELFF.

This clonotype was counted at least ten times. The chain is built from TRBV9 and TRBJ2-7; D possibly corresponds to TRBD2 (6 bases). The CDR3 is made up of 17 amino acids. From germline, CDR1 is SGDLS and CDR2 YYNGEE. V was cut by 0 bases and J by 0 bases, with 16 bases left in between. CDR3 nucleotides: TGTGCCAGCAGCGTAGAGCCCACTAGCCAAAGCTCCTACGAGCAGTACTTC. Protein sequence: CASSVEPTSQSSYEQYF.

This chain uses TRBV20-1 with TRBJ2-1; D is perhaps TRBD1 (6 bases). The V gene lost 3 bases and the J gene lost 0 bases, with 9 bases spanning the gap. The CDR3 loop spans 14 amino acids. Germline CDR1 reads DFQATT; CDR2 reads SNEGSKA (reference sequence). The chain's CDR3 is CSARTGNSYNEQFF. CDR3 sequence (DNA): TGCAGTGCTAGGACAGGCAACTCCTACAATGAGCAGTTCTTC.

This clonotype was seen only a few times. The CDR3 sequence: CASSVGQGETPLHF. The DNA of the CDR3 is TGTGCCAGCAGCGTGGGACAGGGAGAAACACCCCTCCACTTT. This chain uses TRBV7-9 with TRBJ1-6; 9 positions agree with TRBD1. Unmatched junction bases numbered 7, after V lost 5 bases and J lost 11 bases. The CDR3 has 14 residues. Per germline, CDR1 SEHNR and CDR2 FQNEAQ (reference sequence).

V and J are TRBV10-3 and TRBJ2-1; 8 bases line up with TRBD1. The CDR3 is made up of 16 amino acids. CDR1 and CDR2 from the germline V gene are ENHRY and SYGVKD. Trimming took 0 bases from V and 5 from J; bases not matched to a gene: 6. CDR3 in amino acids: CAISESGQGADNEQFF. CDR3 sequence (DNA): TGTGCCATCAGTGAGTCGGGGCAGGGGGCTGACAATGAGCAGTTCTTC.

This clonotype was observed many times. CDR3 DNA sequence: TGTGCCTGGGGATCCGGGACTGATTACGAGCAGTACTTC. As protein: CAWGSGTDYEQYF. This chain uses TRBV30 with TRBJ2-7; TRBD2 is a possible D gene (6 bases). Germline-derived CDR1 and CDR2 are GTSNPN and SVGIG (reference sequence). The CDR3 covers 13 residues. The ends were cut back, 5 bases at V and 4 bases at J, with 15 bases in the middle.

The table lists this clonotype with a few counts. The chain links TRBV27 to TRBJ1-1, with D hard to call. Germline V lookup: CDR1 MNHEY, CDR2 SMNVEV (reference sequence). The CDR3 has 14 residues. Trimming pared 6 bases from V and 1 base from J, leaving 12 bases between. CDR3 in DNA: TGTGCCAGCAGGTTACACCTGCAGAACACTGAAGCTTTCTTT. Translated: CASRLHLQNTEAFF.

Only a few counts were recorded for this clonotype. CDR3 sequence reads: CALNPGGELFF. The CDR3 nucleotides read TGTGCCTTAAACCCGGGCGGGGAGCTGTTTTTT. V is TRBV30 and J is TRBJ2-2; D ambiguous. The CDR3 is made up of 11 amino acids. The germline gives CDR1 GTSNPN, CDR2 SVGIG (reference sequence). V was trimmed by 7 bases and J by 7 bases, leaving 10 bases between them. The full variable domain, in which reference TRBV30 and TRBJ2-2 provide the parts outside the CDR3, is SQTIHQWPATLVQPVGSPLSLECTVEGTSNPNLYWYRQAAGRGLQLLFYSVGIGQISSEVPQNLSASRPQDRQFILSSKKLLLSDSGFYLCALNPGGELFFGEGSRLTVL.

This clonotype was seen at least ten times. V is TRBV2 and J is TRBJ2-7; 11 bases line up with TRBD1. Trimming took 9 bases from V and 7 from J; bases not matched to a gene: 11. Germline values: CDR1 SNHLY, CDR2 FYNNEI. This CDR3 contains 14 residues. The CDR3 sequence: CARRRDRGTREQYF. CDR3 in DNA: TGTGCCAGACGCCGGGACAGGGGGACTCGGGAGCAGTACTTC.

The chain recombines TRBV20-1 with TRBJ1-2, with unresolved D. Germline loops: CDR1 DFQATT, CDR2 SNEGSKA (reference sequence). Trimming left V 4 bases short and J 0 bases short, with 9 bases between. CDR3 length: 13 amino acids. The CDR3 reads CSANRFSNYGYTF. The CDR3 bases are TGCAGTGCTAATCGATTCTCTAACTATGGCTACACCTTC.

The table lists this clonotype with a few counts. The chain is built from TRBV10-3 and TRBJ1-6; D ambiguous. Germline CDR1 and CDR2: ENHRY and SYGVKD. This CDR3 spans 15 amino acids. Trimming left V 0 bases short and J 6 bases short, with 9 bases between. Here the CDR3 reads CAISESGGVNSPLHF. Here the CDR3 DNA reads TGTGCCATCAGTGAGTCAGGTGGGGTTAATTCACCCCTCCACTTT.

With regard to this clonotype: Given a much more abundant clone one base away, this may be a read error. The CDR3 region is CASSQAGGAGELFF. CDR3 in DNA: TGTGCCAGCAGCCAAGCGGGAGGAGCCGGGGAGCTGTTTTTT. The chain links TRBV11-3 to TRBJ2-2; 9 bases are shared with TRBD2. CDR3 length: 14 amino acids. J was trimmed by 6 bases and V by 5 bases; bases with no gene match: 4. The germline gives CDR1 SGHNT, CDR2 YENEEA.